Each of the 5 T cell receptor beta chains below was sequenced from the same sample in a study of shared clonotypes between healthy human individuals (dated by TCRdb to 2018 to 2020). Preparation of the library involved the immunoSEQ multiplex PCR assay. This immuneACCESS table, as held by TCRdb, lists in-frame sequences with V and J called but not all clones. Of the missing ones, under half trace to an unresolved V gene in checked studies; the others have no known cause. In all, the sample holds 950,000 to 1,300,000 clones, and about three quarters of those were seen once. Roughly 1.4% of the sample is held by the ten biggest clonotypes. Material: memory CD4+ T cells sorted from blood. This specimen's cell subset or site label, per the study, means: CD45RA-negative fraction. The receptors come from a man aged 18 to 29 in good health.

The chain has TRBV6-5 and TRBJ1-1; D is undetermined. Trimming pared 5 bases from V and 0 bases from J, leaving 10 bases between. This CDR3 is built from 14 residues. Germline-derived CDR1 and CDR2 are MNHEY and SVGAGI. The CDR3, as DNA: TGTGCCAGCAGTGCGGGAAACATGAACACTGAAGCTTTCTTT. The encoded protein is CASSAGNMNTEAFF.

The CDR3 nucleotides read TGTGCCAGCAGCGAGATCTCTGGGGCCAACGTCCTGACTTTC. This codes for CASSEISGANVLTF. J is TRBJ2-6 and V is TRBV7-9, with D unclear. CDR3 size: 14 residues. With 5 bases removed from V and 0 bases from J, the gap between germline ends came to 5 bases. Per germline, CDR1 SEHNR and CDR2 FQNEAQ (reference sequence).

The chain links TRBV10-3 to TRBJ2-7, with 7 bases lining up with TRBD1. This CDR3 spans 15 amino acids. After removal of 5 bases from V and 2 bases from J, the junction contained 9 bases not matched to a gene. Germline CDR1 and CDR2: ENHRY and SYGVKD. CDR3 sequence reads: CAISSMTGSPYEQYF. CDR3 nucleotides: TGTGCCATCAGTTCCATGACAGGGAGCCCCTACGAGCAGTACTTC.

The CDR3 spells CASSFRTGMNSPLHF. CDR3 DNA: TGTGCCAGCAGCTTTAGGACAGGGATGAATTCACCCCTCCACTTT. The chain employs TRBV7-2 and TRBJ1-6; 8 bases map to TRBD1. V shed 3 bases, J shed 7 bases, and the junction held 5 bases outside the gene matches. This CDR3 region has 15 residues. Per the germline V gene, CDR1 is SGHTA and CDR2 is FQGNSA. The entire variable domain, with the rest obtained from reference TRBV7-2 and TRBJ1-6, is as follows: GAGVSQSPSNKVTEKGKDVELRCDPISGHTALYWYRQSLGQGLEFLIYFQGNSAPDKSGLPSDRFSAERTGGSVSTLTIQRTQQEDSAVYLCASSFRTGMNSPLHFGNGTRLTVT.

This chain links TRBV4-3 with TRBJ1-3; D is ambiguous. The germline V gene has CDR1 LGHNA and CDR2 YSLEER. The CDR3 has 14 amino acids. Between the trimmed V and J ends, which lost 0 bases and 4 bases, there was a span of 7 bases. Here the CDR3 reads CASSQENNGNTIYF. The CDR3 bases are TGCGCCAGCAGCCAAGAAAATAACGGAAACACCATATATTTT.